The clone carrying this T cell receptor (beta chain) was seen ten or more times. The time point was: blood at routine non-recurrence follow-up after resection. Material for sequencing was whole RNA from tumor, nontumor lung or frozen PBMC, left unsorted. TCRdb used MiXCR to reprocess the 5' RACE reads, holding one entry per CDR3 protein. The sample has about 33,000 distinct CDR3 sequences; about 10% are singletons. This record belongs to a study of spatial heterogeneity in lung cancer. Turning to the study itself: Untreated early-stage non-small cell lung cancer patients, 72 in total, were the donors. A unique TCR and UMI combination showed up more than ten times in raw reads, on average.

The germline V and J ends were trimmed by 2 bases and 6 bases, with 4 bases remaining between them. This CDR3 has 12 residues. The germline gives CDR1 KGHSH, CDR2 LQKENI. Here the sequenced sample was PBMCs, taken at follow-up. The chain has TRBV18 and TRBJ2-2; D ambiguous. The receptor comes from a female donor with early-stage non-small cell lung cancer. The CDR3 DNA sequence: TGTGCCAGCTCACCAGTGTCCGGGGAGCTGTTTTTT. Translation: CASSPVSGELFF.